A single sample is the source of the 5 T cell receptor beta chains below, sequenced in a study of T cells in Graves' hyperthyroidism and ophthalmopathy. Amplification targeted TCR beta CDR3 regions from RNA transcripts. The study used the HTBI primer set for a first-round RT-PCR of the TCR CDR3. One entry per CDR3 protein results from TCRdb running MiXCR on the multiplex PCR reads. The sample has 600,000 to 900,000 distinct CDR3 sequences, 16% seen once. The specimen sequenced was blood. These TCRs come from a man aged 18 to 30 with Graves' hyperthyroidism.

This clonotype was seen repeatedly, ten times or more. The CDR3 loop reads CASSYFSYEQYF. In nucleotides, the CDR3 is TGTGCCAGCAGTTACTTTTCCTACGAGCAGTACTTC. The chain carries TRBV6-2 or TRBV6-3 and TRBJ2-7; D unresolved. The V end was cut by 1 base, the J end by 1 base, with 2 bases between. CDR1 is MNHEY and CDR2 is SVGEGT in the germline V gene. The CDR3 is made up of 12 amino acids.

This chain connects TRBV2 to TRBJ2-3; D not resolved. The germline V and J ends were trimmed by 7 bases and 7 bases, with 12 bases remaining between them. The CDR3 loop spans 12 amino acids. Germline V gives CDR1 SNHLY, CDR2 FYNNEI. Written as DNA, the CDR3 is TGTGCCAGCAAACCAGAAGGGAATACGCAGTATTTT. It yields the protein CASKPEGNTQYF. The full variable domain, its missing parts supplied by reference TRBV2 and TRBJ2-3, is EPEVTQTPSHQVTQMGQEVILRCVPISNHLYFYWYRQILGQKVEFLVSFYNNEISEKSEIFDDQFSVERPDGSNFTLKIRSTKLEDSAMYFCASKPEGNTQYFGPGTRLTVL.

This clonotype was counted ten times or more. The chain uses TRBV28 and TRBJ2-3, with D perhaps TRBD1 (6 bases). The ends were cut back, 4 bases at V and 0 bases at J, with 11 bases in the middle. Germline CDR1 and CDR2: MDHEN and SYDVKM. The CDR3 is 15 residues long. CDR3 sequence: CASSSGQFSTDTQYF. DNA of the CDR3: TGTGCCAGCAGTTCCGGACAGTTTAGCACAGATACGCAGTATTTT.

This clonotype has at least ten counts. The chain has TRBV27 and TRBJ2-2; 11 bases match TRBD2. The germline V gene encodes CDR1 MNHEY and CDR2 SMNVEV (reference sequence). The CDR3 is 14 residues long. The V gene end was trimmed by 6 bases and the J gene end by 7 bases; junction bases not matched to a gene: 4. Written as DNA, the CDR3 is TGTGCCAGCAGACTAGCGGGAGCGAGCGGGGAGCTGTTTTTT. Protein: CASRLAGASGELFF.

This clonotype was recorded at least ten times. This chain links TRBV28 with TRBJ1-1, with D unresolved. The CDR3 runs 15 residues. CDR1 MDHEN and CDR2 SYDVKM come from the germline V gene. V was pared by 2 bases and J by 4 bases, with 14 bases between. CDR3 coding DNA: TGTGCCAGCAGTTTAAGAAAGCCCTGGGGCACTGAAGCTTTCTTT. Translating gives CASSLRKPWGTEAFF.